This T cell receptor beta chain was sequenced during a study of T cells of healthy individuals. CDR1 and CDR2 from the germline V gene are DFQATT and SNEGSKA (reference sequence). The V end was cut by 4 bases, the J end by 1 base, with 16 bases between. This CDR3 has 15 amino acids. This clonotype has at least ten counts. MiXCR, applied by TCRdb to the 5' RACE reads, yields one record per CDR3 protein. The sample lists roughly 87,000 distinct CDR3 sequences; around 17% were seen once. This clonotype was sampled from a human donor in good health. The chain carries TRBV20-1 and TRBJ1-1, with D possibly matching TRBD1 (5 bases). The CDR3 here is CSATAPRDSNTEAFF. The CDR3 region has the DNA TGCAGTGCTACTGCCCCCAGGGACTCGAACACTGAAGCTTTCTTT.